This is a list of T cell receptor beta chains from one sample in a study of blood T cells in healthy people across ages. TCRdb re-analysed the 5' RACE reads in MiXCR, keeping a single row per CDR3 protein. The sample has about 1.8 million distinct CDR3 sequences, around 50% seen once. The sequenced material came from blood. These receptors originate from a middle-aged woman in good health. Both conserved end residues are part of each CDR3.

V gene	J gene	CDR3 protein
TRBV5-1	TRBJ2-3	CASSFAGDSSTDTQYF
TRBV6-5	TRBJ1-2	CASGVPGSYGYTF
TRBV9	TRBJ1-2	CASSVEDRDGYTF
TRBV7-2	TRBJ2-1	CASGASGGTYNEQFF
TRBV12-3/TRBV12-4	TRBJ1-3	CASSLGTDSRGNTIYF
TRBV3-1	-	CASSQEVIPSYNEQYF
TRBV4-3	TRBJ1-2	CASSLAQGSAGYTF
TRBV20-1	-	CSARQNIQYF
TRBV4-3	TRBJ2-6	CASSPQTGSGANVLTF
TRBV28	TRBJ2-3	CASSEGGPDTQYF
TRBV20-1	TRBJ2-3	CSAGIAGGTQYF
TRBV28	TRBJ2-1	CASSWTGINEQFF
TRBV15	TRBJ2-5	CATSRDVQGGETQYF
TRBV28	TRBJ2-1	CASSLYRVNEQFF
TRBV11-2	TRBJ2-1	CASSLISGANEQFF
TRBV20-1	TRBJ2-5	CSLASETQYF
TRBV28	TRBJ2-3	CASSVAGDRTTDTQYF
TRBV5-8	TRBJ1-4	CASSLGQGANNEKLFF
TRBV6-2/TRBV6-3	TRBJ2-3	CASTLERTDTQYF
TRBV29-1	TRBJ2-3	CSAPEAGRDTQYF
TRBV5-5	TRBJ2-3	CASSLGQGGPDTQYF
TRBV6-6	TRBJ2-3	CASRPAAGGVTDTQYF
TRBV5-1	TRBJ2-7	CASPSPWTGVYEQYF
TRBV7-2	TRBJ2-5	CASSQYQGQETQYF
TRBV20-1	TRBJ2-7	CSASPTSFPYEQYF
TRBV6-2/TRBV6-3	TRBJ2-7	CASSYSGTGTLRAQYF